This T cell receptor beta chain is from a study of beta chain features in type 1 diabetes. The study's findings and limits: Shorter templates might be favored by PCR, equally in patients and controls. The influence of HLA type on TCRB rearrangement stayed undetermined. Shorter TCRB CDR3s, moderately but significantly so, marked every one of the four CD4+ subsets in Type 1 diabetes patients.

Purities in excess of 95% were seen in all sorted populations. Expressed TCRB transcripts were sequenced after all isolated RNA was converted to cDNA. Regulatory, naive and central memory T cell samples averaged around 3.9 million reads. This table comes from immunoSEQ multiplex PCR, and its TCRdb copy is limited to in-frame clones, with some not included. The table lists hundreds of thousands of clones, roughly an eighth of them singletons. This clone was seen more than once but under ten times. The antigen is not known. Germline V gene sequence: CDR1 SGHVS, CDR2 FQNEAQ. The CDR3 sequence is 14 residues long. The V end was cut by 6 bases, the J end by 0 bases, with 10 bases between.

The source material was naive CD4+ T cells from blood. The V call is TRBV7-8, the J call TRBJ2-3; D call uncertain. This clonotype originated in a man aged 18 to 30 with type 1 diabetes. The CDR3 protein is CASRFFASTDTQYF. For the CDR3, the DNA is TGTGCCAGCAGATTCTTTGCTAGCACAGATACGCAGTATTTT.